This T cell receptor (beta chain) comes out of a study of regulatory T cells in long-lasting Graves disease. Combining iRepertoire HTBI primers with Arm-PCR of CDR3 regions, the authors built TCR beta libraries. In TCRdb, the multiplex PCR reads were re-called with MiXCR into one record per CDR3 protein. The sample records 200,000 to 250,000 distinct CDR3 sequences, 20% to 25% being singletons. Described time point: newly diagnosed GD, antithyroid drugs for less than 3 months. After RNA was extracted from PBMCs, the TCR library was made from it. The germline V gene encodes CDR1 MNHNS and CDR2 SASEGT. The CDR3 contains 13 residues. The ends were cut back, 5 bases at V and 3 bases at J, with 10 bases in the middle. Notes on the study in general: There was favoring of TRBV28, TRBJ1-2 and TRBJ2-5 in persistent disease. Accuracy could have been hurt by small sample size.

Note on this clonotype: The antigen remains unidentified.

This TCR was sampled from a female donor with Graves disease. The sequenced sample was peripheral blood mononuclear cells (PBMCs), obtained at new diagnosis, from a patient treated with antithyroid drugs. The chain has TRBV6-1 and TRBJ1-2; D possibly corresponds to TRBD1 (6 bases). CDR3 region: CASSTGNHYGYTF. The CDR3 bases are TGTGCCAGCAGTACAGGGAATCACTATGGCTACACCTTC.